A selection of T cell receptor beta chains follows, all from one sample in a study of OX40 agonist ivuxolimab in advanced cancers. Repertoires were generated with immunoSEQ multiplex PCR, while TCRdb's copy carries only in-frame clones and drops some. The sample includes about 73,000 clones, around 80% seen only once; the top ten take about 2.4%. The sample in question was CD4+ or CD8+ T cells sorted from blood, obtained in a trial of the OX40 agonist ivuxolimab. All receptors derive from an adult with an advanced solid tumor such as melanoma, head and neck, liver or kidney cancer. Each CDR3 is given with its conserved first and last residue. A D gene is named only where the DNA matches it firmly. Clone size is stated in some rows and not others, as once, few, many or a class when expanded.

abundance,d_gene,v_gene,j_gene,CDR3nt,CDR3aa
NA,TRBD2,TRBV4-2,TRBJ2-1,TGTGCCAGCAGCCAAGATACTAGCGCCACCAAGGCGTTCTTC,CASSQDTSATKAFF
NA,NA,TRBV4-3,TRBJ2-3,TGCGCCAGCAGCCGACTTGGGGGCGGGGAAACAGATACGCAGTATTTT,CASSRLGGGETDTQYF
NA,NA,TRBV7-2,TRBJ1-6,TGTGCCAGCAGCTTAGGGGGTTTTGCTTCACCCCTCCACTTT,CASSLGGFASPLHF
NA,NA,TRBV5-4,TRBJ2-1,TGTGCCAGCAGCTTTGGGGGCGAGACCAATGAGCAGTTCTTC,CASSFGGETNEQFF
few,TRBD1,TRBV19,TRBJ1-2,TGTGCCAGTATTACCCCAAAGGGACAGTCCTATGGCTACACCTTC,CASITPKGQSYGYTF
NA,NA,TRBV21-1,TRBJ1-3,TGTGCCAGCAGCGAGGGGGCAACCCGGGGTCCCTCTGGAAACACCATATATTTT,CASSEGATRGPSGNTIYF
NA,TRBD2,TRBV7-9,TRBJ2-3,TGTGCCAGCAGCTCTCGAATAGCGGGGGGATACACAGATACGCAGTATTTT,CASSSRIAGGYTDTQYF
once,NA,TRBV5-4,TRBJ2-3,TGTGCCAGCAGCTTCCTCGGGCTCTCGACGAATACGCAGTATTTT,CASSFLGLSTNTQYF
NA,NA,TRBV11-3,TRBJ2-1,TGTGCCAGCAGCTTAGAGCGGCGTCAGGGGCTAAATGAGCAGTTCTTC,CASSLERRQGLNEQFF
NA,NA,TRBV9,TRBJ1-1,TGTGCCAGCAGCGTAAGTCAGGCGGCGAACACTGAAGCTTTCTTT,CASSVSQAANTEAFF
NA,TRBD2,TRBV7-8,TRBJ2-3,TGTGCCAGCAGTTGGCCCAGCGGGAAAAGCACAGATACGCAGTATTTT,CASSWPSGKSTDTQYF
NA,TRBD1,TRBV6-1,TRBJ1-5,TGTGCCAGCAGTGGCAGACAGGGGGCATATAGCAATCAGCCCCAGCATTTT,CASSGRQGAYSNQPQHF
NA,NA,TRBV5-6,TRBJ1-1,TGTGCCAGCAGCACCGGACAAGTAATGAACACTGAAGCTTTCTTT,CASSTGQVMNTEAFF
NA,NA,TRBV7-7,TRBJ2-1,TGTGCTAGCAGCCATTCACTAGAGGGTGAGCAGTTCTTC,CASSHSLEGEQFF
NA,TRBD1,TRBV19,TRBJ1-2,TGTGCCAGTAGTATAGTCAGGGGGCGCAGTGGCTACACCTTC,CASSIVRGRSGYTF
once,NA,TRBV7-2,TRBJ1-3,TGTGCCAGCAGCCTTCAAGTCTCTGGAAACACCATATATTTT,CASSLQVSGNTIYF
NA,NA,TRBV9,TRBJ1-4,TGTGCCAGCAGCGTGGAAGGGGCTAAAGAAAAACTGTTTTTT,CASSVEGAKEKLFF